This TCR beta chain was observed in a study of shared clonotypes between healthy human individuals. Across the whole study: The plates for each donor numbered three CD4 naive, three CD4 memory, two CD8 naive and one CD8 memory. Study results and caveats: Sequencing depth was expected to affect clonotype sharing among donors. The sharing of roughly 5% of naive CD4 clonotypes was seen across a few donors.

Profiling relied on immunoSEQ multiplex PCR, and the TCRdb table lists in-frame clones only, not all of them. The sample contains about 590,000 clones, nearly 97% of which appear only once. Points on this clone: Its antigen remains unknown.

Naive CD8 cells, CD45RO-negative and positively selected for CCR7, excluded terminally differentiated effector memory CD45RA+ cells. The sequenced material came from naive CD8+ T cells sorted from blood. This sequence originates from a woman in her thirties in good health.

The CDR3 sequence: CASSPLRLAGGEQYF. The CDR3 bases are TGTGCCAGCAGCCCACTTCGACTAGCGGGAGGGGAGCAGTACTTC. This chain uses TRBV9 with TRBJ2-7, with TRBD2 identical over 14 bases. V lost 4 bases to trimming and J lost 7 bases; unmatched junction nucleotides: 7. CDR1 SGDLS and CDR2 YYNGEE come from the germline V gene. This CDR3 has 15 residues.